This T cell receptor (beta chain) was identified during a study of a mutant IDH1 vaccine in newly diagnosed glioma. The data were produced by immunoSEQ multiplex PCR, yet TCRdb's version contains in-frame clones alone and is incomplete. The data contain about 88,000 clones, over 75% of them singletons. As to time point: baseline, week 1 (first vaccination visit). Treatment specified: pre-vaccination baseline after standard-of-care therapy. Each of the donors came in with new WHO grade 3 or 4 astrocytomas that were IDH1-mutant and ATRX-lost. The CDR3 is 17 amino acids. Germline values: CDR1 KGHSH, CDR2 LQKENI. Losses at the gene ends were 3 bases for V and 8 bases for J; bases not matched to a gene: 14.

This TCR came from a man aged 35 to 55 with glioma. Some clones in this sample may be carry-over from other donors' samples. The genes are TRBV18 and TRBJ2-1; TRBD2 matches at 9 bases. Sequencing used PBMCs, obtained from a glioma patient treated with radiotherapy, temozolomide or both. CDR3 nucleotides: TGTGCCAGCTCACCGACCCTAGCGGGGATTCTACAATATGAGCAGTTCTTC. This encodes CASSPTLAGILQYEQFF.